This T cell receptor (beta chain) was captured by sequencing in a study of T cell clonotyping in hematopoietic cell transplantation. Findings of the study overall: At the given depth, recipient repertoires were over 95% de novo clonotypes. After transplant, recipient diversity fell while pathologically expanded clonotypes grew through day 180. Higher Inverse Simpson Index values in graft donor and pretransplant recipient predicted broader posttransplant TCR diversity.

Per the germline V gene, CDR1 is MNHEY and CDR2 is SVGAGI. V dropped 0 bases and J dropped 5 bases, with 8 bases sitting between them. CDR3 length: 13 residues. Here immunoSEQ multiplex PCR was the method, and the copy in TCRdb shows in-frame clones only, minus some. The repertoire has thousands of clones, 30% to 45% of them found once; the top ten carry around a fifth. Blood collection times were about day -28 and days 30, 100, 180 posttransplant. This clone was seen a handful of times. The antigen remains undetermined. The material was peripheral blood mononuclear cells, obtained 30 days after allogeneic stem cell transplant. The gene calls are TRBV6-5 and TRBJ2-7, with D perhaps matching TRBD2 (5 bases). The clonotype originates from a female patient between 55 and 75 years old who had an allogeneic stem cell transplant, so the T cells may come from the graft donor. Some clones in this sample may be carry-over from other donors' samples. Written as DNA, the CDR3 is TGTGCCAGCAGTTACTCGCAGAGGGACGAGCAGTACTTC. Translation: CASSYSQRDEQYF.